A single sample gave rise to the 31 T cell receptor beta chains below, sequenced in a study of T cells after yellow fever vaccination. TCRdb itself ran the 5' RACE reads through MiXCR, one entry per CDR3 protein. This repertoire shows around 590,000 distinct CDR3 sequences, 10% to 15% found once; its top ten account for more than 12%. The material sequenced was PBMCs, taken on the day of the yellow fever booster vaccination. These receptors all stem from a man aged 30-40 years who received the YFV17D yellow fever vaccine.

This clonotype was observed a handful of times. The chain employs TRBV7-9 and TRBJ1-2, with D unresolved. The ends were cut back, 1 base at V and 4 bases at J, with 4 bases in the middle. Germline V gene data show CDR1 as SEHNR and CDR2 as FQNEAQ (reference sequence). The CDR3 consists of 12 residues. CDR3 nucleotide sequence: TGTGCCAGCAGCTTAGTCGCCTATGGCTACACCTTC. It codes for CASSLVAYGYTF.

The rearrangement links TRBV7-2 to TRBJ2-7, with 9 bases lining up with TRBD2. Trimming cost V 5 bases and J 4 bases; bases outside gene matches: 12. Germline V gene sequence: CDR1 SGHTA, CDR2 FQGNSA. CDR3 length: 16 residues. DNA of the CDR3: TGTGCCAGCAGCCCTGATTTGGCGGGAGGGCCATACGAGCAGTACTTC. Its protein is CASSPDLAGGPYEQYF.

The CDR3 here is CASSLIGGGQPQHF. The DNA for the CDR3 is TGTGCCAGCAGTTTAATCGGGGGCGGTCAGCCCCAGCATTTT. The chain combines TRBV27 with TRBJ1-5, with D perhaps TRBD1 (6 bases). V shed 2 bases and J shed 6 bases, with 11 bases lying between them. Germline V lookup: CDR1 MNHEY, CDR2 SMNVEV (reference sequence). The CDR3 length is 14 residues.

This clonotype was detected only a few times. CDR3: CAISESRGINEKLFF. The CDR3 DNA follows: TGTGCCATCAGTGAGTCGCGTGGGATTAATGAAAAACTGTTTTTT. The chain recombines TRBV10-3 with TRBJ1-4, with unresolved D. Deletions cut 0 bases from V and 4 bases from J, with 9 bases between. CDR1 and CDR2 (germline): ENHRY, SYGVKD. CDR3 length: 15 residues.

The chain employs TRBV20-1 and TRBJ1-3; D gene unclear. Germline CDR1 reads DFQATT; CDR2 reads SNEGSKA (reference sequence). The CDR3 contains 13 residues. Trimming shortened V by 3 bases and J by 4 bases, and 10 bases separated the two germline ends. Here the CDR3 reads CSASAGIGNTIYF. The CDR3 nucleotides read TGCAGTGCTAGCGCCGGGATCGGAAACACCATATATTTT.

Comment on this clonotype: No conserved phenylalanine or tryptophan ends this CDR3, so it is likely a read error. This chain uses TRBV29-1 with TRBJ2-5; D perhaps matches TRBD1 (6 bases). From germline, CDR1 is SQVTM and CDR2 ANQGSEA. The CDR3 loop spans 13 amino acids. V was shortened by 3 bases and J by 3 bases, with 11 bases between the two germline ends. The CDR3 loop is CSVDLRTEETQYY. DNA of the CDR3: TGCAGCGTTGACCTAAGGACAGAAGAGACCCAGTACTAC.

The sample holds a few counts of this clonotype. This chain joins TRBV20-1 and TRBJ2-5; D is unclear. This CDR3 contains 14 residues. CDR1 DFQATT and CDR2 SNEGSKA come from the germline V gene (reference sequence). Between the trimmed V and J ends, which lost 6 bases and 0 bases, there was a span of 14 bases. CDR3 protein: CSAEPLQNQETQYF. The CDR3 nucleotides are TGCAGTGCCGAACCCTTACAGAACCAAGAGACCCAGTACTTC.

The chain recombines TRBV7-2 with TRBJ2-2; 9 positions agree with TRBD2. Germline V gives CDR1 SGHTA, CDR2 FQGNSA. After removal of 1 base from V and 7 bases from J, the junction contained 4 bases not matched to a gene. There are 15 residues in the CDR3. This CDR3 is CASSLVAGEGGELFF. CDR3 nucleotide sequence: TGTGCCAGCAGCTTAGTAGCGGGAGAAGGCGGGGAGCTGTTTTTT.

This clonotype was counted a few times. V usage is TRBV27 and J usage is TRBJ2-7, with a possible D match to TRBD1 (6 bases). Germline V gene data show CDR1 as MNHEY and CDR2 as SMNVEV (reference sequence). This CDR3 is built from 14 residues. V lost 8 bases and J 2 bases, leaving 16 bases between the germline ends. The CDR3 here is CASAWDTTTYEQYF. The CDR3 DNA reads as TGTGCCAGCGCTTGGGACACAACAACCTACGAGCAGTACTTC.

The chain links TRBV7-2 to TRBJ2-1, with D possibly TRBD2 on 5 matching bases. Germline CDR1 SGHTA, CDR2 FQGNSA. The CDR3 has 16 residues. V lost 3 bases and J 0 bases, leaving 12 bases between the germline ends. The CDR3 DNA is TGTGCCAGCAGCTTTAGGGTAGCGAGCTCCTACAATGAGCAGTTCTTC. The encoded protein is CASSFRVASSYNEQFF.

This clonotype was found a few times. The CDR3 region is CASSYEPDRAHEQYF. The CDR3, as DNA: TGCGCCAGCAGCTATGAACCGGACAGGGCCCACGAGCAGTACTTC. This rearrangement joins TRBV5-1 to TRBJ2-7, with TRBD1 matching 8 bases. The CDR3 is made up of 15 amino acids. With 3 bases clipped from V and 5 bases from J, the junction kept 10 bases outside the gene matches. Germline lookup yields CDR1 SGHRS and CDR2 YFSETQ.

V usage is TRBV6-1 and J usage is TRBJ2-2; 10 bases map to TRBD2. The trim removed 5 bases at V and 9 bases at J, leaving 12 bases unmatched. This CDR3 has 16 amino acids. The germline gives CDR1 MNHNS, CDR2 SASEGT. In DNA, the CDR3 is TGTGCCAGCAGTCTAACTAGCGGGATTCAACTCTGGGAGCTGTTTTTT. Translating gives CASSLTSGIQLWELFF.

The rearrangement uses TRBV7-2 and TRBJ2-3; 14 nucleotides line up with TRBD2. CDR3 size: 16 residues. The germline V gene encodes CDR1 SGHTA and CDR2 FQGNSA. The V gene end was trimmed by 6 bases and the J gene end by 4 bases; junction bases not matched to a gene: 6. CDR3 in amino acids: CASSLRLAGGPDTQYF. CDR3 nucleotide sequence: TGTGCCAGCAGTCTCAGACTAGCGGGGGGGCCAGATACGCAGTATTTT.

This sequence joins TRBV19 and TRBJ2-1; D gene ambiguous. Germline V gene data show CDR1 as LNHDA and CDR2 as SQIVND (reference sequence). Between the trimmed V and J ends, which lost 8 bases and 4 bases, there was a span of 12 bases. The length of the CDR3 is 13 residues. DNA of the CDR3: TGTGCCAGTGGGCCGTCGGTATACAATGAGCAGTTCTTC. Protein: CASGPSVYNEQFF.

V gene TRBV4-3 combines with J gene TRBJ1-5; TRBD1 might be the D (5 bases). The CDR3 runs to 13 residues. Trimming cost V 4 bases and J 7 bases, with 11 bases left between them. Germline assignment: CDR1 LGHNA and CDR2 YSLEER. CDR3 DNA: TGCGCCAGCAGCCCGGGGGACGGACAGCCCCAGCATTTT. Translated: CASSPGDGQPQHF.

This chain links TRBV29-1 with TRBJ2-1; either TRBD1 or TRBD2 may supply D (6 bases each). The CDR3 has 13 residues. The V gene's germline CDR1 is SQVTM and CDR2 ANQGSEA. The germline V and J ends were trimmed by 8 bases and 9 bases, with 20 bases remaining between them. The CDR3: CSSEGGFGVEQFF. The CDR3 nucleotides are TGCAGCTCCGAGGGGGGTTTCGGAGTTGAGCAGTTCTTC.

The rearrangement links TRBV15 to TRBJ1-2; D call uncertain. The V end lost 6 bases, the J end lost 0 bases, and 8 bases lay between the germline ends. Germline CDR1 reads LNHNV; CDR2 reads YYDKDF (reference sequence). This CDR3 region has 13 residues. CDR3 in amino acids: CATSEAANYGYTF. Written as DNA, the CDR3 is TGTGCCACCAGTGAAGCGGCTAACTATGGCTACACCTTC.

J is TRBJ2-7 and V is TRBV5-1, with D hard to call. The CDR3 is made up of 14 amino acids. From germline, CDR1 is SGHRS and CDR2 YFSETQ. Trimming pared 0 bases from V and 2 bases from J, leaving 9 bases between. CDR3 loop: CASSLAGSTYEQYF. Here the CDR3 DNA reads TGCGCCAGCAGCTTGGCTGGCAGCACCTACGAGCAGTACTTC. The full variable domain, with the rest looked up from reference TRBV5-1 and TRBJ2-7, is KAGVTQTPRYLIKTRGQQVTLSCSPISGHRSVSWYQQTPGQGLQFLFEYFSETQRNKGNFPGRFSGRQFSNSRSEMNVSTLELGDSALYLCASSLAGSTYEQYFGPGTRLTVT.

The V call is TRBV10-2, the J call TRBJ2-1; tentative D call: TRBD2 (5 bases). The V gene's germline CDR1 is WSHSY and CDR2 SAAADI. This CDR3 comprises 13 residues. Between the trimmed V and J ends, which lost 2 bases and 9 bases, there was a span of 11 bases. CDR3 residues: CASSETGVGEQFF. The CDR3 DNA reads as TGCGCCAGCAGTGAGACCGGGGTGGGTGAGCAGTTCTTC.

This clonotype has ten or more counts. This chain uses TRBV29-1 with TRBJ2-3; 10 bases agree with TRBD2. V gave up 7 bases and J gave up 3 bases; unmatched junction bases: 7. Germline-derived CDR1 and CDR2 are SQVTM and ANQGSEA. The CDR3 runs 14 residues. As DNA, the CDR3 is TGCAGCGCCTCACTAGCGGGGCTGACAGATACGCAGTATTTT. Translating gives CSASLAGLTDTQYF.

This clonotype was picked up many times. The V and J genes are TRBV20-1 and TRBJ2-1; 10 bases fit TRBD2. The V gene end was trimmed by 1 base and the J gene end by 5 bases; junction bases not matched to a gene: 8. The CDR3 totals 16 residues. Germline CDR1 and CDR2: DFQATT and SNEGSKA (reference sequence). CDR3 sequence: CSARVAASGSDNEQFF. The DNA for the CDR3 is TGCAGTGCTAGAGTTGCGGCTAGCGGGAGCGACAATGAGCAGTTCTTC.

This clonotype was seen a few times. V and J are TRBV6-5 and TRBJ2-1; TRBD2 agrees at 7 bases. Germline trimming cut 3 bases from V and 7 bases from J; bases unmatched to any gene: 3. Germline CDR1 and CDR2: MNHEY and SVGAGI. The CDR3 runs 13 residues. The CDR3 here is CASSYLAANEQFF. The CDR3 nucleotides read TGTGCCAGCAGTTATCTAGCGGCGAATGAGCAGTTCTTC.

The V gene is TRBV2, the J gene TRBJ2-7; 10 nucleotides align to TRBD2. This CDR3 contains 13 residues. Germline V CDR1 and CDR2: SNHLY, FYNNEI. With V trimmed by 5 bases and J by 6 bases, 4 bases remained unmatched. CDR3 sequence: CASSPSGRSEQYF. The CDR3 nucleotides read TGTGCCAGCAGTCCTAGCGGGAGATCCGAGCAGTACTTC.

This clonotype came up a few times. This sequence joins TRBV7-6 and TRBJ1-2, with TRBD1 identical over 9 bases. CDR1 and CDR2 (germline): SGHVS, FNYEAQ. V lost 5 bases, J lost 6 bases, and 10 bases stayed unmatched. The CDR3 sequence is 15 residues long. The CDR3 nucleotides read TGTGCCAGCAGCCCGACACAGGGGGCGGTAAATGGCTACACCTTC. This translates into CASSPTQGAVNGYTF. The entire variable domain, with the rest obtained from reference TRBV7-6 and TRBJ1-2, is as follows: GAGVSQSPRYKVTKRGQDVALRCDPISGHVSLYWYRQALGQGPEFLTYFNYEAQQDKSGLPNDRFSAERPEGSISTLTIQRTEQRDSAMYRCASSPTQGAVNGYTFGSGTRLTVV.

The CDR3 loop reads CASSLVGTSNGYTF. CDR3 DNA: TGTGCCAGCAGCTTAGTAGGGACTTCTAATGGCTACACCTTC. The chain employs TRBV7-9 and TRBJ1-2; a weak D match, TRBD1 (5 bases). The CDR3 consists of 14 residues. The germline V and J ends were trimmed by 1 base and 6 bases, with 12 bases remaining between them. Germline lookup yields CDR1 SEHNR and CDR2 FQNEAQ (reference sequence).

This chain connects TRBV6-1 to TRBJ2-7, with unresolved D. Trimming took 6 bases from V and 8 from J, leaving 17 bases between them. CDR3 size: 13 residues. Germline V gene lookup returns CDR1 MNHNS and CDR2 SASEGT. The CDR3 spells CASSQVQTTKQYF. The CDR3 coding sequence is TGTGCCAGCAGCCAGGTCCAAACTACGAAGCAGTACTTC.

This clonotype showed up just a few times. The V gene is TRBV12-3 or TRBV12-4, the J gene TRBJ2-1; TRBD2 aligns across 8 bases. This CDR3 comprises 16 residues. The trim removed 6 bases at V and 9 bases at J, leaving 16 bases unmatched. Here the CDR3 DNA reads TGTGCCAGCAGCCCACGGGGGGGGACTCGGGGCAGTGAGCAGTTCTTC. It is translated as CASSPRGGTRGSEQFF.

Only a few counts were recorded for this clonotype. The chain joins TRBV28 to TRBJ2-2; weak D call: TRBD1 (6 bases). The CDR3 runs to 15 residues. Trimming left V 9 bases short and J 1 base short, with 15 bases between. In germline, CDR1 is MDHEN, CDR2 SYDVKM. This CDR3 reads CASITGMWNTGELFF. CDR3 sequence (DNA): TGTGCCAGTATCACAGGGATGTGGAACACCGGGGAGCTGTTTTTT.

V usage is TRBV6-1 and J usage is TRBJ2-7; no clear D gene. V lost 6 bases to trimming and J lost 2 bases, with 14 bases between them. The CDR3 is 14 residues long. The V gene's germline CDR1 is MNHNS and CDR2 SASEGT. CDR3 region: CASSPHDLAYEQYF. The CDR3 nucleotides read TGTGCCAGCAGCCCTCATGACCTGGCCTACGAGCAGTACTTC.

The rearrangement joins TRBV5-1 to TRBJ2-7; TRBD2 is a possible D gene (5 bases). Trimming took off 8 bases at V and 2 bases at J, with 8 bases between the two ends. The germline gives CDR1 SGHRS, CDR2 YFSETQ. This CDR3 is built from 11 residues. The CDR3 DNA reads TGCGCCAGTGGGGAGACCTACGAGCAGTACTTC. It yields the protein CASGETYEQYF.

V and J are TRBV7-2 and TRBJ2-5; no firm D call. Trimming stripped 2 bases from V and 5 bases from J, with 12 bases between. The CDR3 has 14 amino acids. CDR1 and CDR2 from the germline V gene are SGHTA and FQGNSA. The CDR3 region is CASSLTRTGETQYF. CDR3 DNA sequence: TGTGCCAGCAGCTTAACCCGGACCGGGGAGACCCAGTACTTC. The whole variable domain, filled in from reference TRBV7-2 and TRBJ2-5, reads GAGVSQSPSNKVTEKGKDVELRCDPISGHTALYWYRQSLGQGLEFLIYFQGNSAPDKSGLPSDRFSAERTGGSVSTLTIQRTQQEDSAVYLCASSLTRTGETQYFGPGTRLLVL.